There are many counts of the clone carrying this TCR beta chain. This sample is part of a study of blood T cell repertoires in COVID-19. Method: immunoSEQ multiplex PCR; TCRdb's copy keeps in-frame clones and lacks some. This table holds approximately 150,000 clones, 87% found once. Germline CDR1 is MNHEY and CDR2 is SMNVEV (reference sequence). This CDR3 spans 19 amino acids. J gave up 8 bases and V 2 bases, and 15 bases lay outside the gene matches. The sample comprised PBMCs or T cells enriched from blood (not recorded which). This clonotype was obtained from a middle-aged woman who had been exposed to COVID-19. The V gene is TRBV27, the J gene TRBJ1-6; 10 bases match TRBD1. The CDR3 region is CASSLEISHSGTGDSPLHF. For the CDR3, the DNA is TGTGCCAGCAGTTTAGAAATTAGTCACTCCGGGACAGGGGATTCACCCCTCCACTTT.